This paragraph covers one TCR beta chain sequence. Its antigen is not identified. This sample stems from a study of metastatic and nonmetastatic thyroid tumors. In the study overall: Repertoire data that came from the blood and tumor or nodule tissue of malignant and benign thyroid patients were compared.

General observations from the study: Relative to benign nodules, malignant thyroid tumors were reportedly characterized by significantly elevated TCR beta diversity in blood and tumor.

Source study methods: It was from CDR3 differences across clinicopathological groups that a distant-metastasis classifier for papillary thyroid cancer was built. With MiXCR, TCRdb reprocessed the PCR reads. The V and J calls follow TCRdb's processing rather than the paper's. Found here are under 40,000 clones, about a sixth of them singletons; the top ten hold 5.5% to 7%. Before thyroid surgery, none of the patients had received any treatment. Germline values: CDR1 SGHVS, CDR2 FQNEAQ. Trimming shortened V by 1 base and J by 3 bases, and 10 bases separated the two germline ends. The CDR3 consists of 14 residues.

The TCR sequence derives from a male donor with papillary thyroid cancer or a benign thyroid nodule (not recorded which). Some clones in this sample may be carry-over from other donors' samples. Sequenced: blood. The chain is built from TRBV7-8 and TRBJ2-7; D may be TRBD1 (6 bases). The CDR3 sequence is CASSLGSRGYEQYV. The DNA of the CDR3 is TGTGCCAGCAGCTTAGGATCCAGGGGCTACGAGCAGTACGTC.